A selection of T cell receptor beta chains follows, all from one sample in a study of T cell responses to AZD1222 COVID-19 vaccine. Clones were read by immunoSEQ multiplex PCR, and TCRdb kept only the in-frame ones, dropping some. The sample gives 180,000 or so clones, 88% of which show up once; around 26% is in the top ten. The material sequenced was peripheral blood, taken 28 days after the second AZD1222 dose. Receptor source: an adult who received the AZD1222 COVID-19 vaccine. Both conserved end residues are part of each CDR3. The D gene is left open where the match is weak. A row's size may be missing; if present it is once, few, many or a size class.

NA,TRBV3-1/TRBV3-2,NA,TRBJ2-3,CASSQVFSSTDTQYF,TGTGCCAGCAGCCAAGTATTCTCTTCCACAGATACGCAGTATTTT
TRBD2,TRBV7-2,NA,TRBJ2-1,CASSPLAGSYNEQFF,TGTGCCAGCAGTCCCCTAGCGGGTTCCTACAATGAGCAGTTCTTC
TRBD1,TRBV14,NA,TRBJ1-2,CASSQEYSRTGILNYGYTF,TGTGCCAGCAGCCAAGAGTACAGCAGGACAGGGATATTAAACTATGGCTACACCTTC
TRBD1,TRBV7-3,NA,TRBJ1-1,CASSIGQGSTEAFF,TGTGCCAGCAGCATTGGACAGGGATCCACTGAAGCTTTCTTT
NA,TRBV12-3/TRBV12-4,NA,TRBJ2-5,CASSRVQETQYF,TGTGCCAGCAGTCGGGTCCAAGAGACCCAGTACTTC
NA,TRBV19,NA,TRBJ1-1,CASSIQGVGTEAFF,TGTGCCAGTAGTATTCAGGGCGTGGGGACTGAAGCTTTCTTT
NA,TRBV5-1,NA,TRBJ1-2,CASSLERNYGYTF,TGCGCCAGCAGCTTGGAACGGAACTATGGCTACACCTTC
NA,TRBV3-1/TRBV3-2,NA,TRBJ2-3,CASSRPGGTQYF,TGTGCCAGCAGCCGACCCGGGGGTACGCAGTATTTT
TRBD2,TRBV10-3,NA,TRBJ2-1,CAISESGVSGRASEQFF,TGTGCCATCAGTGAGTCAGGGGTTAGCGGGAGGGCCAGTGAGCAGTTCTTC
NA,TRBV6-2/TRBV6-3,NA,TRBJ1-2,CASSPDQGRGGYTF,TGTGCCAGCAGCCCAGACCAGGGGCGAGGTGGCTACACCTTC
TRBD1,TRBV6-6,NA,TRBJ1-1,CASRQDRGRGDTEAFF,TGTGCCAGCAGACAAGACAGGGGGCGTGGAGACACTGAAGCTTTCTTT
TRBD2,TRBV2,NA,TRBJ2-7,CASSVSGRHHEQYF,TGTGCCAGCAGTGTTAGCGGGAGACACCACGAGCAGTACTTC
TRBD1,TRBV6-5,few,TRBJ1-5,CASSPDRGGQPQHF,TGTGCCAGCAGCCCCGACAGGGGAGGACAGCCCCAGCATTTT
NA,TRBV19,NA,TRBJ2-5,CASSRASQETQYF,TGTGCCAGTAGTAGGGCGTCTCAAGAGACCCAGTACTTC
NA,TRBV4-2,NA,TRBJ1-5,CASSRMGTAGQPQHF,TGTGCCAGCAGCCGCATGGGCACAGCCGGACAGCCCCAGCATTTT
NA,TRBV5-1,NA,TRBJ1-1,CASSPLGENTEAFF,TGCGCCAGCAGCCCCCTAGGAGAAAACACTGAAGCTTTCTTT
NA,TRBV5-1,NA,TRBJ2-7,CASSPPRDRTEQYF,TGCGCCAGCAGCCCGCCCCGTGACAGAACAGAGCAGTACTTC
NA,TRBV28,NA,TRBJ1-5,CASSFRLINQPQHF,TGTGCCAGCAGTTTTCGGCTGATCAATCAGCCCCAGCATTTT
TRBD2,TRBV30,NA,TRBJ2-2,CAWSVFLAGVTGELFF,TGTGCCTGGAGTGTATTTCTAGCGGGAGTAACCGGGGAGCTGTTTTTT
NA,TRBV29-1,few,TRBJ1-5,CSVVENSNQPQHF,TGCAGCGTTGTTGAGAATAGCAATCAGCCCCAGCATTTT
NA,TRBV30,NA,TRBJ2-1,CGVGQHNEQFF,TGTGGGGTCGGGCAGCACAATGAGCAGTTCTTC
NA,TRBV19,NA,TRBJ1-1,CASSIVNTEAFF,TGTGCCAGTAGTATAGTAAACACTGAAGCTTTCTTT
NA,TRBV11-2,NA,TRBJ2-7,CASSHRNYEQYF,TGTGCCAGCAGCCACCGTAACTACGAGCAGTACTTC
TRBD2,TRBV6-5,NA,TRBJ2-7,CASSYSVGGATYEQYF,TGTGCCAGCAGTTACTCGGTGGGAGGGGCCACCTACGAGCAGTACTTC
TRBD1,TRBV28,NA,TRBJ2-7,CASSLTGGEQYF,TGTGCCAGCAGTTTAACAGGGGGCGAGCAGTACTTC
NA,TRBV2,NA,TRBJ1-5,CASSVEDNQPQHF,TGTGCCAGCAGTGTAGAAGACAATCAGCCCCAGCATTTT
TRBD1,TRBV13,NA,TRBJ2-7,CASSPLGQGAYEQYF,TGTGCCAGCAGCCCTCTCGGACAGGGGGCCTACGAGCAGTACTTC
NA,TRBV9,NA,TRBJ2-1,CASTEGPLYYNEQFF,TGTGCCAGCACCGAGGGGCCCCTATACTACAATGAGCAGTTCTTC
NA,TRBV28,NA,TRBJ2-5,CASSLGVTQYF,TGTGCCAGCAGCCTCGGGGTGACCCAGTACTTC
NA,TRBV7-9,NA,TRBJ1-1,CASSLPISNTEAFF,TGTGCCAGCAGCTTACCAATTTCTAACACTGAAGCTTTCTTT
NA,TRBV7-3,NA,TRBJ2-7,CASSPPGAPSEQYF,TGTGCCAGCAGTCCTCCCGGGGCCCCCAGCGAGCAGTACTTC
NA,TRBV9,NA,TRBJ1-3,CASSVELQVAGNTIYF,TGTGCCAGCAGCGTAGAATTGCAGGTTGCTGGAAACACCATATATTTT
NA,TRBV4-2,NA,TRBJ1-1,CASSQGGLNTEAFF,TGTGCCAGCAGCCAAGGGGGCCTGAACACTGAAGCTTTCTTT
TRBD2,TRBV4-1,NA,TRBJ2-3,CASSQPAGGSRTDTQYF,TGCGCCAGCAGCCAGCCCGCGGGGGGGAGTCGGACAGATACGCAGTATTTT
NA,TRBV11-2,NA,TRBJ2-3,CASSLRPGLVGTDTQYF,TGTGCCAGCAGCTTAAGACCAGGGTTAGTAGGCACAGATACGCAGTATTTT
NA,TRBV7-2,NA,TRBJ2-2,CASSLALGGWNTGELFF,TGTGCCAGCAGCTTAGCGCTTGGCGGATGGAACACCGGGGAGCTGTTTTTT
NA,TRBV5-1,NA,TRBJ1-4,CASSLGTGLGVGEKLFF,TGCGCCAGCAGCTTGGGGACCGGCCTAGGGGTCGGGGAAAAACTGTTTTTT
TRBD1,TRBV6-1,NA,TRBJ2-1,CASSDYRGDEQFF,TGTGCCAGCAGTGATTACAGGGGTGATGAGCAGTTCTTC
NA,TRBV2,NA,TRBJ1-6,CASSEGRSYNSPLHF,TGTGCCAGCAGTGAGGGCAGGTCCTATAATTCACCCCTCCACTTT
NA,TRBV7-3,NA,TRBJ2-3,CASTITNTDTQYF,TGTGCCAGCACCATCACGAACACAGATACGCAGTATTTT
NA,TRBV3-1/TRBV3-2,NA,TRBJ2-7,CASSQVAASSYEQYF,TGTGCCAGCAGCCAAGTAGCGGCTAGCTCCTACGAGCAGTACTTC
NA,TRBV7-8,NA,TRBJ1-5,CASSLALNQPQHF,TGTGCCAGCAGCTTAGCGCTCAATCAGCCCCAGCATTTT
TRBD1,TRBV4-2,NA,TRBJ2-5,CASSPYEGAAHETQYF,TGTGCCAGCAGCCCCTATGAGGGGGCTGCCCACGAGACCCAGTACTTC
TRBD2,TRBV7-6,NA,TRBJ2-5,CASSLTSGSQETQYF,TGTGCCAGCAGCCTGACTAGCGGGAGTCAAGAGACCCAGTACTTC
NA,TRBV27,NA,TRBJ2-7,CASSFSVGSYEQYF,TGTGCCAGCAGTTTTTCCGTGGGGTCCTACGAGCAGTACTTC
TRBD1,TRBV11-2,NA,TRBJ2-2,CASSLSWTGRENTGELFF,TGTGCCAGCAGCTTATCCTGGACAGGCAGGGAGAACACCGGGGAGCTGTTTTTT
NA,TRBV3-1/TRBV3-2,once,TRBJ1-5,CASSQEGPINQPQHF,TGTGCCAGCAGCCAAGAGGGACCGATCAATCAGCCCCAGCATTTT
NA,TRBV15,NA,TRBJ1-3,CATSRDRASGNTIYF,TGTGCCACCAGCAGAGACAGGGCATCTGGAAACACCATATATTTT
NA,TRBV28,NA,TRBJ1-5,CASSLSSAAGNQPQHF,TGTGCCAGCAGTTTATCTTCGGCAGCGGGGAATCAGCCCCAGCATTTT
TRBD2,TRBV19,NA,TRBJ2-5,CASSKGLAGEETQYF,TGTGCCAGTAGTAAGGGACTAGCGGGAGAAGAGACCCAGTACTTC
NA,TRBV5-1,few,TRBJ2-7,CASGPRGSYEQYF,TGCGCCAGCGGCCCGAGGGGATCCTACGAGCAGTACTTC
NA,TRBV28,once,TRBJ1-2,CASSRDGPDGYTF,TGTGCCAGCAGTCGGGACGGGCCTGATGGCTACACCTTC